One and the same sample provided the 30 T cell receptor beta chains below, sequenced in a study of PD-1 blockade in classical Hodgkin lymphoma. Assay used: immunoSEQ multiplex PCR; TCRdb lists only in-frame clones, some missing. The sample consists of around 23,000 clones, around four fifths of them appearing once. No patient escaped relapse after autologous stem cell transplantation, and brentuximab vedotin exposure varied. The specimen was peripheral blood mononuclear cells (PBMCs), collected before the second cycle of nivolumab. Receptor source: a human donor with classical Hodgkin lymphoma.

This chain joins TRBV5-4 and TRBJ1-1; 8 nucleotides match TRBD1. CDR1 SGHNT and CDR2 YYREEE come from the germline V gene (reference sequence). CDR3 length equals 15 residues. V shed 4 bases and J 3 bases; nucleotides not matched to a gene: 8. This chain's CDR3 is CASSPRDRTDTEAFF. The CDR3 DNA follows: TGTGCCAGCAGCCCCCGGGACAGGACCGACACTGAAGCTTTCTTT. The variable domain in full, completed from reference TRBV5-4 and TRBJ1-1, reads ETGVTQSPTHLIKTRGQQVTLRCSSQSGHNTVSWYQQALGQGPQFIFQYYREEENGRGNFPPRFSGLQFPNYSSELNVNALELDDSALYLCASSPRDRTDTEAFFGQGTRLTVV.

V gene TRBV6-5 combines with J gene TRBJ2-4; maybe TRBD1 (5 bases). The germline V gene has CDR1 MNHEY and CDR2 SVGAGI. This CDR3 has 15 amino acids. V dropped 5 bases and J dropped 0 bases, with 11 bases sitting between them. The CDR3 DNA reads as TGTGCCAGCAGTGTGGGAAGGGGAGCCAAAAACATTCAGTACTTC. Translating it yields CASSVGRGAKNIQYF.

This rearrangement joins TRBV25-1 to TRBJ2-2; tentative D call: TRBD2 (5 bases). The CDR3 runs to 17 residues. The V gene lost 1 base and the J gene lost 2 bases, with 14 bases spanning the gap. In germline, CDR1 is MGHDK, CDR2 SYGVNS. CDR3: CASSELQPGKNTGELFF. The CDR3 DNA sequence: TGTGCCAGCAGTGAATTGCAGCCCGGGAAAAACACCGGGGAGCTGTTTTTT.

The chain couples TRBV7-9 to TRBJ2-5; TRBD1 matches at 8 bases. With V trimmed by 5 bases and J by 5 bases, 7 bases remained unmatched. CDR1 and CDR2 from the germline V gene are SEHNR and FQNEAQ (reference sequence). The CDR3 totals 14 residues. The CDR3, as DNA: TGTGCCAGCAGCCCGACAGGGGTCGGGGAGACCCAGTACTTC. Translated, it gives CASSPTGVGETQYF.

V and J are TRBV6-5 and TRBJ1-1; possibly TRBD1 for D (5 bases). Trimming shortened V by 5 bases and J by 6 bases, and 13 bases separated the two germline ends. From germline, CDR1 is MNHEY and CDR2 SVGAGI. The CDR3 is made up of 13 amino acids. CDR3 DNA sequence: TGTGCCAGCAGTGCTGCAGGGTACCCTGAAGCTTTCTTT. This codes for CASSAAGYPEAFF.

This clone was picked up a small number of times. The rearrangement links TRBV19 to TRBJ1-5; 7 positions agree with TRBD1. Germline lookup yields CDR1 LNHDA and CDR2 SQIVND (reference sequence). V lost 5 bases and J lost 3; bases outside the gene matches: 10. The CDR3 is 16 residues long. The CDR3 sequence: CASSSQTGTDNQPQHF. As DNA, the CDR3 is TGTGCCAGTAGTTCCCAGACCGGGACAGACAATCAGCCCCAGCATTTT. Full variable domain (missing parts from reference TRBV19 and TRBJ1-5): DGGITQSPKYLFRKEGQNVTLSCEQNLNHDAMYWYRQDPGQGLRLIYYSQIVNDFQKGDIAEGYSVSREKKESFPLTVTSAQKNPTAFYLCASSSQTGTDNQPQHFGDGTRLSIL.

This chain joins TRBV10-1 and TRBJ2-1, with 13 nucleotides matching TRBD2. Per the germline V gene, CDR1 is WNHNN and CDR2 is SYGVQD (reference sequence). The CDR3 is 19 amino acids. V lost 1 base, J lost 1 base, and 7 bases stayed unmatched. The CDR3, as DNA: TGCGCCAGCAGTGAGTATAGGACTAGCGGGAGTGGGTCCTACAATGAGCAGTTCTTC. Translated: CASSEYRTSGSGSYNEQFF.

In this sample, this clone turned up a few times. The V and J genes are TRBV19 and TRBJ1-5, with D unresolved. The CDR3 is 14 residues long. Germline V gene lookup returns CDR1 LNHDA and CDR2 SQIVND (reference sequence). Trimming removed 1 base from V and 6 bases from J, with 10 bases in between. CDR3 sequence: CASSIVLIGQPQHF. CDR3 sequence (DNA): TGTGCCAGTAGTATAGTTTTGATAGGTCAGCCCCAGCATTTT.

This clone was counted a few times. The chain has TRBV7-2 and TRBJ1-2, with a weak D call TRBD1 (5 bases). The CDR3 is made up of 14 amino acids. Germline-derived CDR1 and CDR2 are SGHTA and FQGNSA. The V end was cut by 1 base, the J end by 8 bases, with 14 bases between. The CDR3 DNA sequence: TGTGCCAGCAGCTTAGGGGGCAGCGGCGGGGGCTACACCTTC. Amino acid sequence: CASSLGGSGGGYTF. The variable domain in full, with the rest retrieved from reference TRBV7-2 and TRBJ1-2, is GAGVSQSPSNKVTEKGKDVELRCDPISGHTALYWYRQSLGQGLEFLIYFQGNSAPDKSGLPSDRFSAERTGGSVSTLTIQRTQQEDSAVYLCASSLGGSGGGYTFGSGTRLTVV.

J is TRBJ2-7 and V is TRBV5-4; TRBD1 agrees at 8 bases. The germline gives CDR1 SGHNT, CDR2 YYREEE (reference sequence). V lost 4 bases and J lost 2; bases outside the gene matches: 5. The length of the CDR3 is 14 residues. CDR3 protein: CASSAGQVPYEQYF. CDR3 DNA sequence: TGTGCCAGCAGCGCGGGACAGGTACCCTACGAGCAGTACTTC.

The chain carries TRBV7-9 and TRBJ1-1; 8 bases map to TRBD1. V shed 4 bases and J 10 bases; nucleotides not matched to a gene: 8. Germline V lookup: CDR1 SEHNR, CDR2 FQNEAQ (reference sequence). The CDR3 sequence is 13 residues long. In nucleotides, the CDR3 is TGTGCCAGCAGCTCCGGACAGGGAAGGGGAGCTTTCTTT. It specifies CASSSGQGRGAFF.

The chain recombines TRBV5-6 with TRBJ1-1, with TRBD1 matching over 9 bases. CDR3 length: 16 amino acids. CDR1 and CDR2 (germline): SGHDT, YYEEEE. V trimming: 0 bases; J trimming: 2 bases; junction bases outside the gene matches: 5. The CDR3 sequence is CASSLGTGARNTEAFF. The DNA of the CDR3 is TGTGCCAGCAGCTTGGGGACAGGGGCCAGAAACACTGAAGCTTTCTTT.

This clone was detected once. At the DNA level, this CDR3 is encoded by other sequences in the same sample as well. The chain employs TRBV7-2 and TRBJ2-5; 13 bases fit TRBD2. CDR3 length: 19 amino acids. After removal of 1 base from V and 3 bases from J, the junction contained 11 bases not matched to a gene. The germline CDR1 and CDR2 sequences are SGHTA and FQGNSA. CDR3 region: CASSLGGRGGLAGKETQYF. The CDR3 DNA follows: TGTGCCAGCAGCTTAGGGGGGCGCGGGGGACTAGCGGGGAAAGAGACCCAGTACTTC.

The chain combines TRBV4-3 with TRBJ1-1; D is unclear. Trimming stripped 1 base from V and 3 bases from J, with 12 bases between. Germline V gives CDR1 LGHNA, CDR2 YSLEER. The CDR3 loop spans 15 amino acids. The CDR3 here is CASSQVARQDTEAFF. The CDR3 region has the DNA TGCGCCAGCAGCCAAGTGGCCAGGCAAGACACTGAAGCTTTCTTT.

The chain employs TRBV7-2 and TRBJ1-6, with no clear D. Trimming left V 1 base short and J 0 bases short, with 7 bases between. The CDR3 has 16 residues. Germline CDR1 reads SGHTA; CDR2 reads FQGNSA. In DNA form, the CDR3 reads TGTGCCAGCAGCTTAGGGGGTAGCTCCTATAATTCACCCCTCCACTTT. Its translation: CASSLGGSSYNSPLHF.

The gene calls are TRBV29-1 and TRBJ1-1; D uncertain. The CDR3 has 10 amino acids. Deletions cut 4 bases from V and 11 bases from J, with 11 bases between. Germline V lookup: CDR1 SQVTM, CDR2 ANQGSEA. The DNA for the CDR3 is TGCAGCGTTGGTTGGGTTGGGGCTTTCTTT. Translating gives CSVGWVGAFF.

This rearrangement joins TRBV18 to TRBJ2-5, with unresolved D. Trimming stripped 1 base from V and 3 bases from J, with 9 bases between. The CDR3 sequence is 14 residues long. CDR1 is KGHSH and CDR2 is LQKENI in the germline V gene. The CDR3 reads CASSPQFGEETQYF. CDR3 in DNA: TGTGCCAGCTCACCACAGTTTGGGGAAGAGACCCAGTACTTC.

V and J are TRBV6-1 and TRBJ1-1, with 8 bases aligning to TRBD1. CDR1 MNHNS and CDR2 SASEGT come from the germline V gene. The CDR3 length is 14 residues. The V segment lost 6 bases and the J segment 4 bases; nucleotides outside the gene matches: 7. The CDR3 region has the DNA TGTGCCAGCAGGCGACCGGACAGGGTCACTGAAGCTTTCTTT. Amino acids: CASRRPDRVTEAFF.

With regard to this clone: Mismatch with germline at one junction end may stem from a read error. CDR3 bases: TGCGCCAGCAGCCATTATGACTCCTCCGAGCAGTACTTC. It translates to CASSHYDSSEQYF. V and J are TRBV4-1 and TRBJ2-7; D remains ambiguous. The CDR3 runs 13 residues. Germline V gives CDR1 MGHRA, CDR2 YSYEKL.

J is TRBJ2-1 and V is TRBV5-8; TRBD2 aligns across 12 bases. Trimming at V came to 4 bases and at J to 8 bases, leaving 7 bases not matched to a gene. The CDR3 length is 15 residues. CDR1 SGHTS and CDR2 YDEGEE come from the germline V gene. CDR3 in DNA: TGTGCCAGCAGCCGAGGACTAGCGGGACTCGATGAGCAGTTCTTC. Amino acids: CASSRGLAGLDEQFF. The full variable domain, completed using reference TRBV5-8 and TRBJ2-1, is EAGVTQSPTHLIKTRGQQATLRCSPISGHTSVYWYQQALGLGLQFLLWYDEGEERNRGNFPPRFSGRQFPNYSSELNVNALELEDSALYLCASSRGLAGLDEQFFGPGTRLTVL.

This clone was found a few times. The V and J genes are TRBV5-4 and TRBJ1-2; no clear D. CDR3 size: 15 residues. Germline CDR1 and CDR2: SGHNT and YYREEE (reference sequence). The ends were cut back, 0 bases at V and 5 bases at J, with 14 bases in the middle. DNA for the CDR3: TGTGCCAGCAGCTTGGGATCGGGCGGATCTTATGGCTACACCTTC. Amino acids: CASSLGSGGSYGYTF.

This rearrangement joins TRBV5-1 to TRBJ2-3, with 8 bases that match TRBD2. The CDR3 is 15 amino acids. The J segment lost 5 bases and the V segment lost 3 bases, leaving 8 bases of the junction unmatched. CDR1 is SGHRS and CDR2 is YFSETQ in the germline V gene. CDR3 in DNA: TGCGCCAGCAGCTCGACCGGGAGGGCCGAAGATACGCAGTATTTT. It codes for CASSSTGRAEDTQYF. The full variable domain, rest sourced from reference TRBV5-1 and TRBJ2-3, is KAGVTQTPRYLIKTRGQQVTLSCSPISGHRSVSWYQQTPGQGLQFLFEYFSETQRNKGNFPGRFSGRQFSNSRSEMNVSTLELGDSALYLCASSSTGRAEDTQYFGPGTRLTVL.

The chain uses TRBV4-3 and TRBJ1-5; D is uncertain. Germline lookup yields CDR1 LGHNA and CDR2 YSLEER. V gave up 1 base and J gave up 2 bases, with 15 bases separating them. The CDR3 runs to 17 residues. The CDR3 DNA reads TGCGCCAGCAGCCAAGTCAGAAGGGTTAGTGGCAATCAGCCCCAGCATTTT. Translating it yields CASSQVRRVSGNQPQHF.

V gene TRBV19 combines with J gene TRBJ1-1; 7 nucleotides align to TRBD1. Trimming cost V 2 bases and J 4 bases; bases outside gene matches: 10. The CDR3 covers 16 residues. Germline CDR1 is LNHDA and CDR2 is SQIVND (reference sequence). The CDR3 here is CASSILTGEASTEAFF. The CDR3 DNA sequence: TGTGCCAGTAGTATACTCACAGGGGAGGCGAGCACTGAAGCTTTCTTT.

This clone came up a few times. Here the CDR3 DNA reads TGCGCCAGCAGCCAGTTACCGGGACAGGGATACACCATATATTTT. Residues: CASSQLPGQGYTIYF. V usage is TRBV4-3 and J usage is TRBJ1-3; 9 bases agree with TRBD1. Trimming took 3 bases from V and 8 from J; bases not matched to a gene: 8. The germline V gene encodes CDR1 LGHNA and CDR2 YSLEER. This CDR3 is built from 15 residues.

The count of this clone is one. V gene TRBV28 combines with J gene TRBJ2-3; 13 bases align to TRBD2. The CDR3 runs 17 residues. J was trimmed by 1 base and V by 6 bases; bases with no gene match: 7. Germline loops: CDR1 MDHEN, CDR2 SYDVKM. For the CDR3, the DNA is TGTGCCAGCAGCCGTGAAACTAGCGGGGGGGGCACAGATACGCAGTATTTT. Residues: CASSRETSGGGTDTQYF.

The chain couples TRBV4-1 to TRBJ2-3; the match to TRBD2 covers 10 bases. Germline V lookup: CDR1 MGHRA, CDR2 YSYEKL. After removal of 3 bases from V and 1 base from J, the junction contained 10 bases not matched to a gene. The CDR3 totals 18 residues. Written as DNA, the CDR3 is TGCGCCAGCAGCCAGGCCCCTCTCCTAGCGGGAGGCACAGATACGCAGTATTTT. Residues: CASSQAPLLAGGTDTQYF.

The V call is TRBV7-9, the J call TRBJ2-2; TRBD1 matches at 10 bases. After removal of 4 bases from V and 4 bases from J, the junction contained 6 bases not matched to a gene. This CDR3 has 16 residues. Germline assignment: CDR1 SEHNR and CDR2 FQNEAQ (reference sequence). The CDR3 region is CASSSPGQGGTGELFF. The CDR3 bases are TGTGCCAGCAGCTCTCCCGGACAGGGGGGCACCGGGGAGCTGTTTTTT.

The V and J genes are TRBV6-5 and TRBJ1-2, with 7 positions matching TRBD1. The CDR3 consists of 14 residues. CDR1 and CDR2 (germline): MNHEY, SVGAGI. V shed 6 bases and J 2 bases; nucleotides not matched to a gene: 6. The CDR3 coding sequence is TGTGCCAGCAGGGGAGGACAGGAGAACTATGGCTACACCTTC. Encoded protein: CASRGGQENYGYTF.

V and J are TRBV10-1 and TRBJ1-2; D unclear. The CDR3 is 13 amino acids. The V end was cut by 7 bases, the J end by 2 bases, with 11 bases between. From germline, CDR1 is WNHNN and CDR2 SYGVQD (reference sequence). The CDR3 bases are TGCGCCAGCACCGCAGAACCGAACTATGGCTACACCTTC. This gives the protein CASTAEPNYGYTF.